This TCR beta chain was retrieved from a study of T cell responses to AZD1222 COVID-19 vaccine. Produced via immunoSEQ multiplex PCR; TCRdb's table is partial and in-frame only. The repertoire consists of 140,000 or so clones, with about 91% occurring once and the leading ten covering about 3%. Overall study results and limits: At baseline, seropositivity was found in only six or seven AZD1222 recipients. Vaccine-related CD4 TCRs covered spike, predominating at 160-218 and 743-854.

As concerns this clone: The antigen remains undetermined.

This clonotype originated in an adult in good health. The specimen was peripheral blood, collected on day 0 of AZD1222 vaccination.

Here the CDR3 reads CASGNQPQHF. In DNA, the CDR3 is TGTGCCAGCGGGAATCAGCCCCAGCATTTT. This sequence joins TRBV6-5 and TRBJ1-5; no clear D gene. The V gene's germline CDR1 is MNHEY and CDR2 SVGAGI. The CDR3 extends over 10 amino acids. Deletions cut 8 bases from V and 4 bases from J, with 3 bases between.